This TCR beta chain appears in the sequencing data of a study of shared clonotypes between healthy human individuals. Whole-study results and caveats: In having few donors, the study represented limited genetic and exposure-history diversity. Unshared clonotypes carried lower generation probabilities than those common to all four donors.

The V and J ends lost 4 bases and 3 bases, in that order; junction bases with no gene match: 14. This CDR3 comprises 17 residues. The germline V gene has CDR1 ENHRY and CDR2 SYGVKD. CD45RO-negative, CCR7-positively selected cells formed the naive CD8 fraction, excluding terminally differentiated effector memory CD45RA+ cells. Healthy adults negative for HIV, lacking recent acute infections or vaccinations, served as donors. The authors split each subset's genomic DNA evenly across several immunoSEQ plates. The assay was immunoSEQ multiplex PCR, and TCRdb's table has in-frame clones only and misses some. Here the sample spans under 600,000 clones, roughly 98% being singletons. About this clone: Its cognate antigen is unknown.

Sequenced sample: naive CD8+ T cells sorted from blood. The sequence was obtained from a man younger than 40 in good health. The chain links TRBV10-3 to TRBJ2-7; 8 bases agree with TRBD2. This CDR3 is CAISGRINLAGLYEQYF. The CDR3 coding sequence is TGTGCCATCAGTGGACGGATCAACCTAGCGGGCCTCTACGAGCAGTACTTC.